This is a list of T cell receptor beta chains from one sample in a study of cytomegalovirus exposure and HLA in healthy donors. Some clones are missing from TCRdb's copy, which holds only in-frame ones; the method was immunoSEQ multiplex PCR. The data contain 30,000 to 40,000 clones, around 68% of them singletons. Sample: PBMCs. The receptors stem from a man between 40 and 49 years old in good health and CMV-seronegative. Both conserved end residues are part of each CDR3. The order of the fields is D gene, V gene, clone size, J gene, CDR3 DNA, CDR3 protein. A D gene is named only where the DNA matches it firmly. Where a row states a size, it is once, few, many or the class of an expanded clone; other rows omit it.

-	TRBV4-3	-	TRBJ2-2	TGCGCCAGCAGCCAAGATCCCGGGAGTTCCGGGGAGCTGTTTTTT	CASSQDPGSSGELFF
TRBD2	TRBV5-1	-	TRBJ2-1	TGCGCCAGCAGCTTGCTAGCGGGGGGCCAATATGAGCAGTTCTTC	CASSLLAGGQYEQFF
TRBD1	TRBV5-6	-	TRBJ1-6	TGTGCCAGCAGCTTCCGGACAGGCCTTAATTCACCCCTCCACTTT	CASSFRTGLNSPLHF
-	TRBV4-2	-	TRBJ1-2	TGTGCCAGCAGCCAAGAGAATGAGCTCGAGACTAACTATGGCTACACCTTC	CASSQENELETNYGYTF
-	TRBV5-4	-	TRBJ1-1	TGTGCCAGCAGCTTTAGTCCGTCCCAAGCCATGAACACTGAAGCTTTCTTT	CASSFSPSQAMNTEAFF
-	TRBV4-2	-	TRBJ1-2	TGTGCCAGCAGCCAAGCCGAACCGGGACGGACTACTAACTATGGCTACACCTTC	CASSQAEPGRTTNYGYTF
-	TRBV6-1	-	TRBJ2-3	TGTGCCAGCAGCTCGGGTAGGCAATGGACAGATACGCAGTATTTT	CASSSGRQWTDTQYF
TRBD1	TRBV2	-	TRBJ2-7	TGTGCCAGCAGTGGGGACAGACACGAGCAGTACTTC	CASSGDRHEQYF
-	TRBV9	-	TRBJ1-1	TGTGCCAGCAGCCCCACAGACACTGAAGCTTTCTTT	CASSPTDTEAFF
-	TRBV7-3	-	TRBJ1-2	TGTGCCAGCAGCCAAAAACCGGGCCCTAGGACAGGCTACACCTTC	CASSQKPGPRTGYTF
-	TRBV7-8	-	TRBJ2-2	TGTGCCAGCAGCCTCAGGGAAACCGGGGAGCTGTTTTTT	CASSLRETGELFF
-	TRBV7-2	-	TRBJ1-6	TGTGCCAGCAGCTTACCGAATTCACCCCTCCACTTT	CASSLPNSPLHF
-	TRBV5-1	few	TRBJ2-6	TGCGCCAGCACCTCAGGGATGGCTGGGGCCAACGTCCTGACTTTC	CASTSGMAGANVLTF
TRBD2	TRBV15	few	TRBJ2-3	TGTGCCACCAGCAGAGGGGGTAGCGGGGAAGGCGATACGCAGTATTTT	CATSRGGSGEGDTQYF
-	TRBV5-1	-	TRBJ1-4	TGCGCCAGCAGCCCGGGGGGGGCTGAGGGAGAACTGTTTTTT	CASSPGGAEGELFF
-	TRBV19	-	TRBJ1-5	TGTGCCAGTAGTTTCGGGGTAAACCAGCCCCAGCATTTT	CASSFGVNQPQHF
-	TRBV5-4	few	TRBJ2-1	TGTGCCAGCAGCTTGACGGGATCGTACAATGAGCAGTTCTTC	CASSLTGSYNEQFF
-	TRBV27	-	TRBJ2-7	TGTGCCAGCAGTTTGCGACAGACCTACGAGCAGTACTTC	CASSLRQTYEQYF
-	TRBV30	-	TRBJ1-2	TGTGCCTGGAGTGTCTTCGGGGAAGGCTACACCTTC	CAWSVFGEGYTF
-	TRBV2	few	TRBJ2-7	TGTGCCAGCAGTGAAAGAGGATTTAGCTCAAGGAGCTCCTACGAGCAGTACTTC	CASSERGFSSRSSYEQYF
-	TRBV4-2	-	TRBJ2-3	TGTGCCAGCAGCCAAGTAGGAGAGAGCACAGATACGCAGTATTTT	CASSQVGESTDTQYF
-	TRBV15	-	TRBJ2-5	TGTGCCACCAGCAGAGATCCGACCCCAGGGACCCAGTACTTC	CATSRDPTPGTQYF
TRBD1	TRBV7-2	-	TRBJ2-7	TGTGCCAGCAGCTTAGCGGGACAGCCTTCCTCCTGGTTC	CASSLAGQPSSWF
TRBD1	TRBV6-6	few	TRBJ2-1	TGTGCCAGCAGTTGGGACAGGGACTCCTACAATGAGCAGTTCTTC	CASSWDRDSYNEQFF
TRBD2	TRBV4-2	-	TRBJ2-7	TGTGCCAGCAGCCAAGATAGGAGCGGGGGGCCCGACGAGCAGTACTTC	CASSQDRSGGPDEQYF
-	TRBV5-4	few	TRBJ1-2	TGTGCCAGCAGCCCGGACGGGGGGCGCGGTGGCTACACCTTC	CASSPDGGRGGYTF
-	TRBV30	-	TRBJ1-2	TGTGCCTGGAGACTTCAGGGTTTCGGCTACACCTTC	CAWRLQGFGYTF
-	TRBV6-4	-	TRBJ1-2	TGTGCCAGCAGTGACACCCTACAGGGCCTTGAGGGCTACACCTTC	CASSDTLQGLEGYTF
-	TRBV4-3	-	TRBJ1-4	TGCGCCAGCAGCCAAGTAGGGTGGGAAGGGGCTAATGAAAAACTGTTTTTT	CASSQVGWEGANEKLFF
TRBD1	TRBV2	-	TRBJ1-1	TGTGCCAGCAGTGAACAGGGGGTGACCACTGAAGCTTTCTTT	CASSEQGVTTEAFF
TRBD1	TRBV5-1	-	TRBJ1-1	TGCGCCAGCAGCACCGGACAGGGGGACACTGAAGCTTTCTTT	CASSTGQGDTEAFF
TRBD2	TRBV4-3	few	TRBJ2-1	TGCGCCAGCAGCCAAGGGCTAGCGGGGGTCTACAATGAGCAGTTCTTC	CASSQGLAGVYNEQFF
TRBD1	TRBV6-5	-	TRBJ1-2	TGTGCCACCTCAGGGGGTGGAGACGACTATGGCTACACCTTC	CATSGGGDDYGYTF
TRBD2	TRBV10-1	-	TRBJ2-3	TGCGCCAGCAGTGAGAGAATAGCGGGGGGCACAGATACGCAGTATTTT	CASSERIAGGTDTQYF
-	TRBV4-2	-	TRBJ2-2	TGTGCCAGCAGCCTCGGGGAGGGGGCGAACACCGGGGAGCTGTTTTTT	CASSLGEGANTGELFF
-	TRBV2	few	TRBJ1-1	TGTGCCAGCAGTGACAGGTGGGACACTGAAGCTTTCTTT	CASSDRWDTEAFF
-	TRBV25-1	-	TRBJ2-7	TGTGCCAGCAGTGACGAGGGAGGGGGAAGGGGCGAGCAGTACTTC	CASSDEGGGRGEQYF
TRBD1	TRBV9	few	TRBJ2-2	TGTGCCAGCAGCGTAGACGGGACAGGGAGGAACACCGGGGAGCTGTTTTTT	CASSVDGTGRNTGELFF
-	TRBV6-5	-	TRBJ1-3	TGTGCCAGCAGTTACGCGGACTCCTCTGGAAACACCATATATTTT	CASSYADSSGNTIYF